The T cell receptor beta chain described here comes from a study of regulatory T cells. Study-level findings and limits: Hydrophobic residues at CDR3 positions 6 and 7 were enriched in conventional CD4+ T cells of CD3G-deficient patients. Skewed V and J usage and few unique V-J pairs marked patient repertoires, most in Tregs.

This clone is a singleton in its sample. Its antigen is unknown. Autoimmunity was present in every CD3G-deficient patient, worse in two. Patients aged 2 to 39 years had fewer naive T cells. Regulatory (CD25-high CD127-low) and conventional (CD25-low CD127-high) CD4+ T cells were sorted separately. The primer mix had 52 TRBV and 13 TRBJ primers. Assay used: immunoSEQ multiplex PCR; TCRdb lists only in-frame clones, some missing. The sample lists about 35,000 clones, 70% to 90% occurring once. The specimen was conventional CD4+ T cells sorted from blood. The receptor comes from a young adult with CD3G deficiency.

CDR3 protein: CASSPSGTFQQYF. CDR3 nucleotides: TGTGCCAGCTCACCTAGTGGGACATTTCAGCAGTACTTC. The chain links TRBV18 to TRBJ2-7; D perhaps matches TRBD1 (6 bases). This CDR3 is built from 13 residues. Trimming took off 3 bases at V and 8 bases at J, with 14 bases between the two ends. Germline CDR1 reads KGHSH; CDR2 reads LQKENI.